These 14 T cell receptor beta chains share one sample of origin, sequenced in a study of blood T cells in healthy people across ages. For the second PCR, which ran for about 6 to 11 cycles, a sample-barcoded 5' primer and a J-beta primer mix were used. TCRdb reprocessed the 5' RACE reads via MiXCR and lists one record per CDR3 protein. The sample shows 500,000 to 650,000 distinct CDR3 sequences, roughly a quarter of them seen only once. These same data were also listed under a study on T cells of mothers and their children.

Specimen: blood. These receptors were collected from a boy younger than 10 in good health.

This clonotype was observed at least ten times. This chain connects TRBV15 to TRBJ1-5; D is perhaps TRBD1 (6 bases). Trimming removed 2 bases from V and 7 bases from J, with 15 bases in between. The CDR3 length is 15 residues. Germline V gives CDR1 LNHNV, CDR2 YYDKDF (reference sequence). The CDR3, as DNA: TGTGCCACCAGCAGATCGAACTCAGGGGCCCAGCCCCAGCATTTT. Its protein is CATSRSNSGAQPQHF.

In the case of this clonotype: Its ends do not fully match the called genes, so a read error is possible. This rearrangement joins TRBV5-1 to TRBJ2-1, with 7 nucleotides matching TRBD2. Germline V gene sequence: CDR1 SGHRS, CDR2 YFSETQ. This CDR3 contains 19 residues. Written as DNA, the CDR3 is TGCGCCAGCAGCTTGAGGCCTGTCCGACTAGCCAGCTCCTACAATGAGCGGTTCTTC. It encodes CASSLRPVRLASSYNERFF.

This clonotype was observed a few times. One end of the junction varies from germline; a read error may be responsible. The rearrangement joins TRBV5-5 to TRBJ1-4; no reliable D call. The length of the CDR3 is 13 residues. The germline V gene encodes CDR1 SGHKS and CDR2 YYEKEE (reference sequence). The CDR3 loop reads CTSSLAAPEKLFF. As DNA, the CDR3 is TGTACCAGCAGCTTGGCGGCCCCGGAAAAACTGTTTTTT. Looking up the rest from reference TRBV5-5 and TRBJ1-4 gives the full variable domain: DAGVTQSPTHLIKTRGQQVTLRCSPISGHKSVSWYQQVLGQGPQFIFQYYEKEERGRGNFPDRFSARQFPNYSSELNVNALLLGDSALYLCTSSLAAPEKLFFGSGTQLSVL.

The chain uses TRBV20-1 and TRBJ2-7; TRBD2 might be the D (6 bases). The DNA matches TRBJ2-1 better at its end, which makes the J call doubtful. CDR3 length: 14 amino acids. The germline CDR1 and CDR2 sequences are DFQATT and SNEGSKA (reference sequence). DNA for the CDR3: TGCAGTGCTAGAGATAGTCTAGCGCGCAATGAGCAGTTCTTC. It encodes CSARDSLARNEQFF.

This clonotype was seen a handful of times. This chain connects TRBV12-3 or TRBV12-4 to TRBJ2-5; 11 bases fit TRBD2. V dropped 5 bases and J dropped 9; count of bases not matched to a gene: 8. The CDR3 loop spans 14 amino acids. CDR3 amino acids: CASSASGRRGAQYF. CDR3 in DNA: TGTGCCAGCAGTGCTAGCGGGAGGAGGGGGGCCCAGTACTTC.

This clonotype was found many times. The chain is built from TRBV12-5 and TRBJ2-7, with D possibly being TRBD2 (6 bases). Trimming removed 6 bases at V and 3 bases at J, with 9 bases between. This CDR3 contains 12 residues. In germline, CDR1 is LGHNT, CDR2 FRNRAP. DNA of the CDR3: TGTGCTAGTGGGACCGGGGGCTACGAGCAGTACTTC. Protein product: CASGTGGYEQYF. The variable domain in full, completed from reference TRBV12-5 and TRBJ2-7, reads DARVTQTPRHKVTEMGQEVTMRCQPILGHNTVFWYRQTMMQGLELLAYFRNRAPLDDSGMPKDRFSAEMPDATLATLKIQPSEPRDSAVYFCASGTGGYEQYFGPGTRLTVT.

CDR3 amino acids: CATSRVPGAGEQFF. CDR3 bases: TGTGCCACCAGCAGAGTTCCGGGAGCTGGAGAGCAGTTCTTC. The chain combines TRBV15 with TRBJ2-1, with D perhaps matching TRBD2 (6 bases). The germline CDR1 and CDR2 sequences are LNHNV and YYDKDF (reference sequence). Trimming removed 1 base from V and 10 bases from J, with 14 bases in between. There are 14 residues in the CDR3.

This sequence joins TRBV6-5 and TRBJ1-2, with D perhaps TRBD1 (5 bases). CDR3 length: 14 residues. Germline V gene lookup returns CDR1 MNHEY and CDR2 SVGAGI. V was trimmed by 5 bases and J by 2 bases, leaving 12 bases between them. The CDR3 DNA reads TGTGCCAGCAGTCCAACCGGACACAACTATGGCTACACCTTC. As protein: CASSPTGHNYGYTF.

J is TRBJ2-3 and V is TRBV2; 8 nucleotides agree with TRBD2. Germline V CDR1 and CDR2: SNHLY, FYNNEI. Germline trimming cut 7 bases from V and 4 bases from J; bases unmatched to any gene: 4. This CDR3 is 13 amino acids long. CDR3: CASNKRESDTQYF. CDR3 DNA: TGTGCCAGCAATAAGCGGGAGTCAGATACGCAGTATTTT.

This clonotype was found a few times. The chain links TRBV7-3 to TRBJ2-2, with TRBD2 matching over 14 bases. This CDR3 is 19 amino acids long. Trimming took 4 bases from V and 4 from J; bases not matched to a gene: 11. Germline CDR1 reads SGHTA; CDR2 reads FQGTGA. CDR3 in amino acids: CASSSRTSGGILGTGELFF. The CDR3 region has the DNA TGTGCCAGCAGCTCTAGGACTAGCGGGGGGATCCTTGGCACCGGGGAGCTGTTTTTT.

The V gene is TRBV6-1, the J gene TRBJ1-6, with D tentatively TRBD1 (6 bases). The germline V gene has CDR1 MNHNS and CDR2 SASEGT. This CDR3 spans 16 amino acids. V shed 5 bases and J shed 7 bases, with 18 bases lying between them. The CDR3 sequence: CASSRPNRAGNSPLHF. The CDR3 nucleotides read TGTGCCAGCAGTCGTCCGAACAGGGCGGGGAATTCACCCCTCCACTTT.

This chain joins TRBV11-2 and TRBJ2-2; a possible D gene is TRBD2 (6 bases). The CDR3 totals 13 residues. Germline CDR1 is SGHAT and CDR2 is FQNNGV. V dropped 4 bases and J dropped 3 bases, with 6 bases sitting between them. CDR3 residues: CASSWDYTGELFF. The CDR3 DNA is TGTGCCAGCAGCTGGGACTACACCGGGGAGCTGTTTTTT.

This clonotype was found a few times. The rearrangement uses TRBV18 and TRBJ2-7; tentatively, D is TRBD1 (6 bases). The CDR3 contains 14 residues. Germline CDR1 and CDR2: KGHSH and LQKENI. V dropped 2 bases and J dropped 7 bases, with 15 bases sitting between them. Here the CDR3 DNA reads TGTGCCAGCTCACCATTCAGGGGTCCGGGAGAGCAGTACTTC. Translation: CASSPFRGPGEQYF.

The chain links TRBV6-1 to TRBJ1-5, with D perhaps matching TRBD1 (5 bases). The CDR3 extends over 14 amino acids. The V gene lost 2 bases and the J gene lost 8 bases, with 13 bases spanning the gap. Germline CDR1 MNHNS, CDR2 SASEGT. The CDR3 nucleotides are TGTGCCAGCAGTGAAAACCCAGGGAGAGAGCCCCAGCATTTT. It translates to CASSENPGREPQHF.